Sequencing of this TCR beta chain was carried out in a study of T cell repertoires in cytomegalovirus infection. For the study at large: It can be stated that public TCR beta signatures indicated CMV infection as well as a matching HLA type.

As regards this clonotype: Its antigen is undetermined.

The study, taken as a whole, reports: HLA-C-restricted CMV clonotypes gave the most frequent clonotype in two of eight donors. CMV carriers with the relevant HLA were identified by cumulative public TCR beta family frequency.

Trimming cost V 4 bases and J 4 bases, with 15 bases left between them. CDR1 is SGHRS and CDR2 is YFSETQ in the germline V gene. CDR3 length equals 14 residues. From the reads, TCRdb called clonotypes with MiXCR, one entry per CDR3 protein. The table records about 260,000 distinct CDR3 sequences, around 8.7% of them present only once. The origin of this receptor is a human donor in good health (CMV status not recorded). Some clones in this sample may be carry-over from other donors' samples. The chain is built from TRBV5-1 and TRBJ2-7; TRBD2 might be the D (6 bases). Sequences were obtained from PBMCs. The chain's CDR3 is CASSPGGLLYEQYF. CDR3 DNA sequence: TGCGCCAGCAGCCCTGGGGGACTCCTATACGAGCAGTACTTC.